This T cell receptor beta chain was retrieved from a study of graft-versus-host responses after intestinal transplantation. Study-wide background: Every one of the recipients received anti-thymocyte globulin induction and afterwards took tacrolimus and steroids for around 3 years.

Produced via immunoSEQ multiplex PCR; TCRdb's table is partial and in-frame only. The sample yields about 85,000 clones, approximately 78% seen once. With regard to this clone: What it recognizes is unknown.

The germline V gene has CDR1 MNHEY and CDR2 SVGAGI. The CDR3 runs 15 residues. V was pared by 1 base and J by 0 bases, with 7 bases between. Specimen: unstimulated CD4+ T cells sorted from spleen or lymph node cells, collected before intestinal transplant. The chain recombines TRBV6-5 with TRBJ2-1; a weak D match, TRBD2 (6 bases). This receptor was taken from a human donor who received an intestinal transplant. The CDR3 sequence: CASSYYGGSYNEQFF. The CDR3, as DNA: TGTGCCAGCAGTTACTACGGGGGCTCCTACAATGAGCAGTTCTTC.